The clone carrying this T cell receptor (beta chain) was detected many times. Its specificity is unknown. V lost 8 bases and J lost 6, with 28 bases in between. CDR3 length equals 18 residues. The germline V gene has CDR1 MNHEY and CDR2 SVGEGT. It was by quantitative 5'-RACE with molecular barcodes that TCR beta libraries were made. TCRdb itself ran the 5' RACE reads through MiXCR, one entry per CDR3 protein. Seen here are 200,000 or so distinct CDR3 sequences, 15% to 20% observed once, and the top ten hold roughly 4.5%. This record comes from a study of CD8 T cells in ankylosing spondylitis. Study-level results: Reports say disease-linked clones showed up significantly more in matched ankylosing spondylitis synovial fluid. A motif of fewer than ten highly homologous TCR beta variants was seen as apparently characteristic of ankylosing spondylitis blood. Both synovial fluid and blood in reactive arthritis had previously been reported to carry some motif variants.

The receptor was isolated from a male donor between 5 and 29 years old with ankylosing spondylitis or in good health (not recorded which). The V and J genes are TRBV6-2 or TRBV6-3 and TRBJ2-2, with D perhaps matching TRBD1 or TRBD2 (5 bases each). The sequencing sample was made of blood, either unsorted or a sorted T cell fraction (not recorded which). The CDR3 protein is CASYFDGAGPAWAGELFF. The DNA for the CDR3 is TGTGCCAGCTACTTTGACGGGGCGGGTCCGGCATGGGCCGGGGAGCTGTTTTTT.